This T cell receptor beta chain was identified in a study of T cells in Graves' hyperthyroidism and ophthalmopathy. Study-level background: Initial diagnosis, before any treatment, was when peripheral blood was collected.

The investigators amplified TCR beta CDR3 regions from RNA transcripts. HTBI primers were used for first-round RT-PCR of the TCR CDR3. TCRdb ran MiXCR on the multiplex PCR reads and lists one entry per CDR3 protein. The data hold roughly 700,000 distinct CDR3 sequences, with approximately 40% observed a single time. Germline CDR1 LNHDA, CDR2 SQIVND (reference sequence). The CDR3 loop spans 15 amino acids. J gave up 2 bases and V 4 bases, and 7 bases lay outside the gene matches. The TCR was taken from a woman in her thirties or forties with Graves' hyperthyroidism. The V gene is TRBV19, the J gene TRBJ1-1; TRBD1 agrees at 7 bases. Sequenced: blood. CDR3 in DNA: TGTGCCAGTAGTAGAACAGGGGACTTAAACACTGAAGCTTTCTTT. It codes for CASSRTGDLNTEAFF.